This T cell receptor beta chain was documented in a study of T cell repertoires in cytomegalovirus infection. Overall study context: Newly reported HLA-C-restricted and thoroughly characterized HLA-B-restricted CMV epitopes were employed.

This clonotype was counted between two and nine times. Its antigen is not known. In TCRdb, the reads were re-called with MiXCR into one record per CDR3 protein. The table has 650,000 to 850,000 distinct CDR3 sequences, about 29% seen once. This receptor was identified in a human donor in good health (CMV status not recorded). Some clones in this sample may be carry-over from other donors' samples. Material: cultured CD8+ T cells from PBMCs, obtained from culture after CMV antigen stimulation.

Here the CDR3 reads CASSLKILDRERLGELFF. For the CDR3, the DNA is TGTGCCAGCAGCTTGAAGATCCTGGACAGGGAGAGACTGGGGGAGCTGTTTTTT. This chain links TRBV5-8 with TRBJ2-2, with 8 bases matching TRBD1. CDR1 is SGHTS and CDR2 is YDEGEE in the germline V gene. J was trimmed by 8 bases and V by 1 base; bases with no gene match: 16. This CDR3 has 18 residues. Full variable domain (outside the CDR3, taken from reference TRBV5-8 and TRBJ2-2): EAGVTQSPTHLIKTRGQQATLRCSPISGHTSVYWYQQALGLGLQFLLWYDEGEERNRGNFPPRFSGRQFPNYSSELNVNALELEDSALYLCASSLKILDRERLGELFFGEGSRLTVL.